This T cell receptor (beta chain) was captured by sequencing in a study of OX40 agonist ivuxolimab in advanced cancers. The CDR3 is 14 amino acids. Germline V gives CDR1 SQVTM, CDR2 ANQGSEA. Unmatched junction bases numbered 13, after V lost 7 bases and J lost 6 bases. Measured with immunoSEQ multiplex PCR; TCRdb has only the in-frame clones, and not every one. The table has approximately 40,000 clones, around nine tenths seen once. The rearrangement links TRBV29-1 to TRBJ2-7, with TRBD1 identical over 9 bases. This TCR derives from an adult with an advanced solid tumor such as melanoma, head and neck, liver or kidney cancer. The sample consisted of CD4+ or CD8+ T cells sorted from blood, taken in a trial of the OX40 agonist ivuxolimab. The CDR3 region is CSARPGQGLSEQYF. Here the CDR3 DNA reads TGCAGCGCGCGGCCAGGACAGGGGCTTTCCGAGCAGTACTTC.